The sequence of this T cell receptor beta chain was determined in a study of T cells in Graves' hyperthyroidism and ophthalmopathy. Researchers amplified the TCR beta CDR3 regions from RNA transcripts. An initial round of RT-PCR targeting the TCR CDR3 relied on the HTBI primer set. TCRdb processed the multiplex PCR reads anew with MiXCR; each CDR3 protein has one entry. Of 360,000 or so distinct CDR3 sequences in the sample, approximately 16% were seen once. Trimming cost V 4 bases and J 0 bases; bases outside gene matches: 10. There are 17 residues in the CDR3. Per the germline V gene, CDR1 is MGHDK and CDR2 is SYGVNS.

V and J are TRBV25-1 and TRBJ2-5; TRBD2 agrees at 8 bases. The clonotype was recovered from a woman aged 55-70 years with Graves' ophthalmopathy. The sample was blood. DNA for the CDR3: TGTGCCAGCAGTGCCGGACTAGCCCAAGGGTACCAAGAGACCCAGTACTTC. Amino acids: CASSAGLAQGYQETQYF.